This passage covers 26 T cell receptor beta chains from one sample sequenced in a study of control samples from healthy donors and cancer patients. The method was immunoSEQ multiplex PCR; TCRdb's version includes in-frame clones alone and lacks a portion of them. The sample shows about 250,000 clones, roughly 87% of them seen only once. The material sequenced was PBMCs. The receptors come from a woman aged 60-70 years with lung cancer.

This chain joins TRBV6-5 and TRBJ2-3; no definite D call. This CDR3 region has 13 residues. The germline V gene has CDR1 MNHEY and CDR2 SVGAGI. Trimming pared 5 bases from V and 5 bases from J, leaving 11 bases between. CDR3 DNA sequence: TGTGCCAGCAGTCGTGATGGCGAAGATACGCAGTATTTT. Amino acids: CASSRDGEDTQYF.

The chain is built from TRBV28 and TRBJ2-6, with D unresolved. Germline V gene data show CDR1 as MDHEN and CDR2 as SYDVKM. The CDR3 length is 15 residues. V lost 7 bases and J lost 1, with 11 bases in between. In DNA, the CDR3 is TGTGCCAGCACCTTGGGGTTTTCTGGGGCCAACGTCCTGACTTTC. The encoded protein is CASTLGFSGANVLTF.

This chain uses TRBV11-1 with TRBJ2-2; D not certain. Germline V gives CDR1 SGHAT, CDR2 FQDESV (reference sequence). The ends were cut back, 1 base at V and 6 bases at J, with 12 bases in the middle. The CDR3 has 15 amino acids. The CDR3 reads CASSLGRPVPGELFF. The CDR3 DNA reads TGTGCCAGCAGCTTAGGGCGGCCGGTCCCCGGGGAGCTGTTTTTT.

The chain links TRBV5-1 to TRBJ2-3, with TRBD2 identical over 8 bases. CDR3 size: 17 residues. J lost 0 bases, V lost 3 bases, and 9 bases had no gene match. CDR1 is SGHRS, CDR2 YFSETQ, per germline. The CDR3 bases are TGCGCCAGCAGCTCGGGACTAACTAGCGGAAGCACAGATACGCAGTATTTT. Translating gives CASSSGLTSGSTDTQYF.

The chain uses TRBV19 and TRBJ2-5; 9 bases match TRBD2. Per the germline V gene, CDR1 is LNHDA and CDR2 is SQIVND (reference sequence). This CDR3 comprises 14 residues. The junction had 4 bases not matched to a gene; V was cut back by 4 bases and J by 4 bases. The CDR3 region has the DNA TGTGCCAGTAGTAGCGGGAGGGCCGGAGAGACCCAGTACTTC. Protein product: CASSSGRAGETQYF.

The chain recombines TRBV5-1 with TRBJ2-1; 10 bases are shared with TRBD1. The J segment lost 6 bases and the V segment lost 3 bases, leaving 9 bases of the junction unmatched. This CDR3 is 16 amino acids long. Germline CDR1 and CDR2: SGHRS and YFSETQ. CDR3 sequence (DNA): TGCGCCAGCAGCTGGACTCCGGGACAGGGGATCAATGAGCAGTTCTTC. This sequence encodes CASSWTPGQGINEQFF.

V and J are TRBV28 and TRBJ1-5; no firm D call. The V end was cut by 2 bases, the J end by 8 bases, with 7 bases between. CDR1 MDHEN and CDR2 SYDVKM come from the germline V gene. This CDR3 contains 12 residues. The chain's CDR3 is CASSLRLKPQHF. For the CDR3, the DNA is TGTGCCAGCAGTTTAAGGTTAAAGCCCCAGCATTTT.

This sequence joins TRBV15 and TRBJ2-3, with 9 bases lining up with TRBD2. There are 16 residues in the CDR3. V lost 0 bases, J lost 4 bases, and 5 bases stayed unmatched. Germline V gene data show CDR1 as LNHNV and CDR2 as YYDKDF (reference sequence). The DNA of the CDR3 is TGTGCCACCAGCAGAGATGGGCTAGCGGGGTCAGATACGCAGTATTTT. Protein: CATSRDGLAGSDTQYF.

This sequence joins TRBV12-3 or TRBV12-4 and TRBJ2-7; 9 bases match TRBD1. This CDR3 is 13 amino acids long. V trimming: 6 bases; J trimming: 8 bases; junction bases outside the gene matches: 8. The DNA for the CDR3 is TGTGCCAGCAGCCGCCGGGACAGGGAAAAGCAGTACTTC. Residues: CASSRRDREKQYF.

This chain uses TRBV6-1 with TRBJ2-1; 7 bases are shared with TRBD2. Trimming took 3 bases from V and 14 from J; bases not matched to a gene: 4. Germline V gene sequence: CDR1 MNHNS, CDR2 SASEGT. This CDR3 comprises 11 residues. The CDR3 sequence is CASSEGGSKFF. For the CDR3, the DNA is TGTGCCAGCAGTGAGGGAGGGAGTAAGTTCTTC.

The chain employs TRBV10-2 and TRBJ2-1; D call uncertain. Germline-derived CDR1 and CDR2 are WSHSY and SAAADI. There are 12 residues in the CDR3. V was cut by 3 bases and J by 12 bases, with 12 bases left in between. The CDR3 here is CASSDNSIRQFF. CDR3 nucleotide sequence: TGCGCCAGCAGTGACAACTCGATAAGGCAGTTCTTC.

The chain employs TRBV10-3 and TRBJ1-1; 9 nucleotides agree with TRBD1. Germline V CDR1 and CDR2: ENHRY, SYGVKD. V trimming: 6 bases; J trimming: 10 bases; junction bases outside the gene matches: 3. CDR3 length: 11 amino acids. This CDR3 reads CAISQQGAAFF. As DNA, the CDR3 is TGTGCCATCAGCCAACAGGGGGCAGCTTTCTTT.

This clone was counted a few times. CDR3 sequence reads: CASSQEGMGQANYGYTF. For the CDR3, the DNA is TGTGCCAGCAGCCAAGAGGGAATGGGACAGGCGAACTATGGCTACACCTTC. This chain uses TRBV4-2 with TRBJ1-2; 8 nucleotides agree with TRBD1. The J segment lost 2 bases and the V segment lost 0 bases, leaving 8 bases of the junction unmatched. The germline V gene has CDR1 LGHNA and CDR2 YNFKEQ. This CDR3 region has 17 residues.

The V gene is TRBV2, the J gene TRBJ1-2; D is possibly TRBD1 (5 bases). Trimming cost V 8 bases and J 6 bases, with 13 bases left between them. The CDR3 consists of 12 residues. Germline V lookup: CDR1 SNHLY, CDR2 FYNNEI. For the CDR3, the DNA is TGTGCCAGCTATGCAGGGAGTCATGGCTACACCTTC. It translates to CASYAGSHGYTF.

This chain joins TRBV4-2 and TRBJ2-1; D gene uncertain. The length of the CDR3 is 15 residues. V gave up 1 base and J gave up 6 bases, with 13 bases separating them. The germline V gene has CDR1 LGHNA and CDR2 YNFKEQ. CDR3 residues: CASSQVWSNVNEQFF. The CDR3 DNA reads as TGTGCCAGCAGCCAAGTCTGGTCCAATGTCAATGAGCAGTTCTTC.

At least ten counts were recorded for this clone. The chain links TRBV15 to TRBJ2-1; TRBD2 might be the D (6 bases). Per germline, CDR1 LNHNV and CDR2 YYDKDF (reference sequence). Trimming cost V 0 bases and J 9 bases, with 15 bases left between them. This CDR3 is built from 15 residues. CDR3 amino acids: CATSRDKAGGAEQFF. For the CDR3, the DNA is TGTGCCACCAGCAGAGATAAGGCTGGCGGGGCTGAGCAGTTCTTC.

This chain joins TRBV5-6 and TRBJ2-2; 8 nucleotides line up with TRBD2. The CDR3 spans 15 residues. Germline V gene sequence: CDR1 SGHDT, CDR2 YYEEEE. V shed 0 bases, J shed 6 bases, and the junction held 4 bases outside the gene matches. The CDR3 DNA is TGTGCCAGCAGCTTGGATACAGCGGGAGCCGGGGAGCTGTTTTTT. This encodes CASSLDTAGAGELFF.

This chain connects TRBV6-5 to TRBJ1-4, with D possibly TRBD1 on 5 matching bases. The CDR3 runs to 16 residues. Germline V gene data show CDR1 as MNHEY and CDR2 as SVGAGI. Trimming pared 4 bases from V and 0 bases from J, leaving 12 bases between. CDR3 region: CASSFLHRPTNEKLFF. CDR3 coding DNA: TGTGCCAGCAGTTTCCTCCACAGGCCAACTAATGAAAAACTGTTTTTT.

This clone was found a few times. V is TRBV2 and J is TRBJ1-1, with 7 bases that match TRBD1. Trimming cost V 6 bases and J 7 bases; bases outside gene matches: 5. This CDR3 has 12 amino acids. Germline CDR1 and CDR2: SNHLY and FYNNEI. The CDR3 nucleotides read TGTGCCAGCAGCGGACAGGTCTTTGAAGCTTTCTTT. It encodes CASSGQVFEAFF.

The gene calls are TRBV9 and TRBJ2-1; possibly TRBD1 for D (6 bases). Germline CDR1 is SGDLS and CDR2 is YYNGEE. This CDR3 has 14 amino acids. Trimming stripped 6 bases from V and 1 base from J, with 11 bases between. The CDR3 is CASTPQGSYNEQFF. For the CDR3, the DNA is TGTGCCAGCACCCCGCAGGGGTCCTACAATGAGCAGTTCTTC.

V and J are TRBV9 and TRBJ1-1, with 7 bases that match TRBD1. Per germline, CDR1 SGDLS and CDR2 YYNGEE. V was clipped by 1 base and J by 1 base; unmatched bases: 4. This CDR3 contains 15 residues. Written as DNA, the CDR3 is TGTGCCAGCAGCGTACAGGGACAGACGAACACTGAAGCTTTCTTT. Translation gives CASSVQGQTNTEAFF.

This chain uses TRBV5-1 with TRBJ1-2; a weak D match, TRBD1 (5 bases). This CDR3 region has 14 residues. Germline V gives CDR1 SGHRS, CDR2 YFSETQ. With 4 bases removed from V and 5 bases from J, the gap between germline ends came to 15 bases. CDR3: CASSPWSGGYGYTF. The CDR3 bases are TGCGCCAGCAGCCCCTGGTCGGGGGGTTATGGCTACACCTTC.

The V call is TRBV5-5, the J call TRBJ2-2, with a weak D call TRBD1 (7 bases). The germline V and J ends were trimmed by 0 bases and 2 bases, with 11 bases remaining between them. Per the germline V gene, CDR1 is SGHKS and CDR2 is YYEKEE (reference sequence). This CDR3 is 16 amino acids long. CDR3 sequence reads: CASSLGGTANTGELFF. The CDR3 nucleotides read TGTGCCAGCAGCTTGGGCGGGACAGCTAACACCGGGGAGCTGTTTTTT.

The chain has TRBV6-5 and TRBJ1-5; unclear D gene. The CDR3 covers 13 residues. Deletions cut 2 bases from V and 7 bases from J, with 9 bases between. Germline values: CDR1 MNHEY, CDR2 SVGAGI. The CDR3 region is CASSYGQRQPQHF. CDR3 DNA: TGTGCCAGCAGTTACGGGCAACGGCAGCCCCAGCATTTT.

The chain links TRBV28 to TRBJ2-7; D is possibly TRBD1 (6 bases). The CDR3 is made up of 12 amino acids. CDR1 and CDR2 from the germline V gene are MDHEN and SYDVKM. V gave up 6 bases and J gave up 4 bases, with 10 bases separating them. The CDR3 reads CASSTTGYEQYF. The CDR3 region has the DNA TGTGCCAGCAGCACGACAGGTTACGAGCAGTACTTC.

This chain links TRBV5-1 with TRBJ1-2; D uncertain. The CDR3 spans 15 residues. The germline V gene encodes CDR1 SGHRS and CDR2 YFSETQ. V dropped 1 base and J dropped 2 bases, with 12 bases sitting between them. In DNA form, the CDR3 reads TGCGCCAGCAGCTTGACATCCGCCGGGAACTATGGCTACACCTTC. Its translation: CASSLTSAGNYGYTF. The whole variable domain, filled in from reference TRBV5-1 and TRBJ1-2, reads KAGVTQTPRYLIKTRGQQVTLSCSPISGHRSVSWYQQTPGQGLQFLFEYFSETQRNKGNFPGRFSGRQFSNSRSEMNVSTLELGDSALYLCASSLTSAGNYGYTFGSGTRLTVV.